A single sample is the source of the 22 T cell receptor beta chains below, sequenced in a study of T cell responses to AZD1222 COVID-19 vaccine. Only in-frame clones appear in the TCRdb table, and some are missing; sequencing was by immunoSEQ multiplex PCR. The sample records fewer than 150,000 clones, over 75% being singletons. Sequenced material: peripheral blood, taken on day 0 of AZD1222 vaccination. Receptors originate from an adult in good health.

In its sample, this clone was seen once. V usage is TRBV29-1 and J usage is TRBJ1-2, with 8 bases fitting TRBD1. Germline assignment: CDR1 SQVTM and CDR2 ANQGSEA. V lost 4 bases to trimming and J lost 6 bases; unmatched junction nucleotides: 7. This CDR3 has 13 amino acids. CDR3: CSVGDQGQDGYTF. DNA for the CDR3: TGCAGCGTTGGGGATCAGGGACAGGATGGCTACACCTTC. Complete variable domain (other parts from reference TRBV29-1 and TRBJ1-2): SAVISQKPSRDICQRGTSLTIQCQVDSQVTMMFWYRQQPGQSLTLIATANQGSEATYESGFVIDKFPISRPNLTFSTLTVSNMSPEDSSIYLCSVGDQGQDGYTFGSGTRLTVV.

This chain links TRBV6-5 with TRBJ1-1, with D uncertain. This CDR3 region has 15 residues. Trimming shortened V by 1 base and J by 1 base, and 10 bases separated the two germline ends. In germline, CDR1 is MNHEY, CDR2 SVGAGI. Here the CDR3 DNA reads TGTGCCAGCAGTTACTTCCTCGCAGGGAACACTGAAGCTTTCTTT. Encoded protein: CASSYFLAGNTEAFF.

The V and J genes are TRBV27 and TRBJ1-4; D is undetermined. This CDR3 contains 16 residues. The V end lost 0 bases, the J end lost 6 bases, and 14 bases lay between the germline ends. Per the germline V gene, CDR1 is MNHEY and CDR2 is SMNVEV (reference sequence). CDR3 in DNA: TGTGCCAGCAGTTTATCGGTTGGGATGGGCGATGAAAAACTGTTTTTT. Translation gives CASSLSVGMGDEKLFF.

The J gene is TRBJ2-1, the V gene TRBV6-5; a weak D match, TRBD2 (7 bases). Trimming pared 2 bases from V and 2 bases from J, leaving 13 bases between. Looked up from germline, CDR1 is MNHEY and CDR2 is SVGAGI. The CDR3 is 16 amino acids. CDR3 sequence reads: CASSYAGGQAYNEQFF. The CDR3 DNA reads TGTGCCAGCAGTTACGCCGGGGGGCAAGCCTACAATGAGCAGTTCTTC.

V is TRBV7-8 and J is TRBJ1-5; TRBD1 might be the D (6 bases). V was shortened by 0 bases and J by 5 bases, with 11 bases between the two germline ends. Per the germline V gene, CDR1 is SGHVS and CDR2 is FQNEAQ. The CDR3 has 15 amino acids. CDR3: CASSLARTGHQPQHF. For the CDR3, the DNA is TGTGCCAGCAGCTTAGCGCGTACAGGGCATCAGCCCCAGCATTTT.

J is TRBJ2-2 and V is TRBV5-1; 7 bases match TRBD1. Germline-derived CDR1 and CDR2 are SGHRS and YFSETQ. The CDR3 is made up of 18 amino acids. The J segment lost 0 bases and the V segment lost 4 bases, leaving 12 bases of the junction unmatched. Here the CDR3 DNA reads TGCGCCAGCAGCCCCAGGGGGAAAACGAATACGAACACCGGGGAGCTGTTTTTT. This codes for CASSPRGKTNTNTGELFF. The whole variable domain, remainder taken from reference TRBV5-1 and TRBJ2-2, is KAGVTQTPRYLIKTRGQQVTLSCSPISGHRSVSWYQQTPGQGLQFLFEYFSETQRNKGNFPGRFSGRQFSNSRSEMNVSTLELGDSALYLCASSPRGKTNTNTGELFFGEGSRLTVL.

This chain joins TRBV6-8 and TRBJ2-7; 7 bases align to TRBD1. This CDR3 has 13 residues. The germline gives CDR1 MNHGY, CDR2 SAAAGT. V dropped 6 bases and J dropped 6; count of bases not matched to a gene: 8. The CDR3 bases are TGTGCCAGCAGCCCACCACAGGGGAGCGAGCAGTACTTC. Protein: CASSPPQGSEQYF.

CDR3 sequence: CASSATVERSQYF. In nucleotides, the CDR3 is TGTGCCAGCAGCGCGACTGTCGAGAGATCCCAGTACTTC. The chain is built from TRBV5-4 and TRBJ2-5; D not resolved. This CDR3 has 13 amino acids. Germline lookup yields CDR1 SGHNT and CDR2 YYREEE (reference sequence). V was shortened by 4 bases and J by 9 bases, with 16 bases between the two germline ends.

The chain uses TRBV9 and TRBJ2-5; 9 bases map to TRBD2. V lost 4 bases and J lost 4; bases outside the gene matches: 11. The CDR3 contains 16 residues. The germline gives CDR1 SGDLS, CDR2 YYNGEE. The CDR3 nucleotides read TGTGCCAGCAGCCTCAACCTGGGACTAGCTGCAGAGACCCAGTACTTC. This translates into CASSLNLGLAAETQYF.

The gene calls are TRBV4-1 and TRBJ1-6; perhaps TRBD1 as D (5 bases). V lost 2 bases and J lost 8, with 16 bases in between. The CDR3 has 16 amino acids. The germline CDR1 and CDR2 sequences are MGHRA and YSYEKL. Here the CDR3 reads CASSQTLGGKDSPLHF. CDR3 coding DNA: TGCGCCAGCAGCCAAACCCTGGGGGGGAAGGATTCACCCCTCCACTTT.

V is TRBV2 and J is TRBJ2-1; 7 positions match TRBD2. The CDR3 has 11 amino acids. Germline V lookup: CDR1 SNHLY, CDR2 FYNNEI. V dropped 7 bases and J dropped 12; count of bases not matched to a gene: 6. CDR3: CASTRIAGQFF. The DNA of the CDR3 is TGTGCCAGCACTAGAATAGCGGGGCAGTTCTTC.

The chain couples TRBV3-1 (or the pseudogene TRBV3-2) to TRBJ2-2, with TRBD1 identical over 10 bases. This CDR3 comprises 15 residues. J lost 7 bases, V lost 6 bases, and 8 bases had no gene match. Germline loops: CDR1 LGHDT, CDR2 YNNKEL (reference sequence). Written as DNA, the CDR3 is TGTGCCAGCAGTCCCGGGACAGGGGTCGTCGGGGAGCTGTTTTTT. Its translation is CASSPGTGVVGELFF.

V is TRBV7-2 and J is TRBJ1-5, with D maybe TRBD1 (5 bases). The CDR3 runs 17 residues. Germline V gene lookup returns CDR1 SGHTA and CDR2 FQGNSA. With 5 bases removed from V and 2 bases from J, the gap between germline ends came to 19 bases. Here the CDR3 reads CASSARSGYGGNQPQHF. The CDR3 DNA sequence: TGTGCCAGCAGCGCGAGGTCAGGGTATGGAGGCAATCAGCCCCAGCATTTT.

DNA for the CDR3: TGCGCCAGCAGCCAAAACACCCGTAACTCCTACGAGCAGTACTTC. Its protein is CASSQNTRNSYEQYF. V is TRBV4-3 and J is TRBJ2-7; D uncertain. Germline values: CDR1 LGHNA, CDR2 YSLEER. V was trimmed by 2 bases and J by 0 bases, leaving 11 bases between them. The CDR3 is 15 amino acids.

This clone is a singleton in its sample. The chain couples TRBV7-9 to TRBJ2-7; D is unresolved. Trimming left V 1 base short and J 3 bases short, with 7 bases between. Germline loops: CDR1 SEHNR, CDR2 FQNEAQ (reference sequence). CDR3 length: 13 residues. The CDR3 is CASSLEENYEQYF. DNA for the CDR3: TGTGCCAGCAGCTTAGAGGAAAACTACGAGCAGTACTTC.

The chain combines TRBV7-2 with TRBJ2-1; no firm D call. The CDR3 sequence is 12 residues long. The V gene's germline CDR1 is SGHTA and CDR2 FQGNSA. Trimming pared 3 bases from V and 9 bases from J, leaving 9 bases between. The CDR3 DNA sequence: TGTGCCAGCAGCTTTTGGGAACGTGAGCAGTTCTTC. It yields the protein CASSFWEREQFF.

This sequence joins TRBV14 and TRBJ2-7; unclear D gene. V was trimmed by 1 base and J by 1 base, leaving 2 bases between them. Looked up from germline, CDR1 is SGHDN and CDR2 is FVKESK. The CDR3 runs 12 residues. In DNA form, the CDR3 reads TGTGCCAGCAGCCAAGGTTCCTACGAGCAGTACTTC. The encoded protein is CASSQGSYEQYF.

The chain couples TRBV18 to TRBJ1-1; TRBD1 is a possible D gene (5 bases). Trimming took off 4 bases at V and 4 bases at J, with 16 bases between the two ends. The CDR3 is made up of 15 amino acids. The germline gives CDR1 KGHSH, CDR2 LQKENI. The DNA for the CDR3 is TGTGCCAGCTCACTAATCCCCCAGGGTGGCACTGAAGCTTTCTTT. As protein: CASSLIPQGGTEAFF.

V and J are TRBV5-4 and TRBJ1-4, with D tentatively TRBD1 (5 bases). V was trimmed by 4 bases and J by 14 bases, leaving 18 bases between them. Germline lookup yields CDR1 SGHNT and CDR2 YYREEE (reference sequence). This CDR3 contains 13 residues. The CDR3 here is CASSRDPQNELFF. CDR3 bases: TGTGCCAGCAGCAGGGACCCTCAGAACGAGCTGTTTTTT.

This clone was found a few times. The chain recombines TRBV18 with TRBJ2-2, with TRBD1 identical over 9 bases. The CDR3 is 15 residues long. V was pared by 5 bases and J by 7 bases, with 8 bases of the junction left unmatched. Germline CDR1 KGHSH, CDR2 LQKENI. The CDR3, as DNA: TGTGCCAGCTCATCCGGGACAGGGACGGACGGGGAGCTGTTTTTT. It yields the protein CASSSGTGTDGELFF.

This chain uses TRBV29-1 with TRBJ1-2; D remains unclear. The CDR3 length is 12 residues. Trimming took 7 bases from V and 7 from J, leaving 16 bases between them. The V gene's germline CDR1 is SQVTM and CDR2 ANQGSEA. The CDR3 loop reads CSASRLASGYTF. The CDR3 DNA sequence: TGCAGCGCGAGCCGTTTGGCGAGTGGCTACACCTTC.

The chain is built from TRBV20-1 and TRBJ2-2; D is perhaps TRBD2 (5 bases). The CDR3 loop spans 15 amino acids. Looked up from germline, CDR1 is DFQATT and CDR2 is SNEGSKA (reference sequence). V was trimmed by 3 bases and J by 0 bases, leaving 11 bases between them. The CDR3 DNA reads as TGCAGTGCTAGTGGGTGGCGGGCGAACACCGGGGAGCTGTTTTTT. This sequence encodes CSASGWRANTGELFF.